Listed here are 24 T cell receptor beta chains from one sample, sequenced in a study of T cells in Graves' hyperthyroidism and ophthalmopathy. Researchers amplified the TCR beta CDR3 regions from RNA transcripts. The HTBI primer set was used in a first-round RT-PCR of the TCR CDR3. MiXCR, applied by TCRdb to the multiplex PCR reads, yields one record per CDR3 protein. The table shows a few hundred thousand distinct CDR3 sequences, with less than 20% occurring only once. The specimen was blood. These receptors all come from a woman in her 30s with Graves' hyperthyroidism.

The chain combines TRBV30 with TRBJ1-2; 10 bases line up with TRBD1. With V trimmed by 4 bases and J by 2 bases, 4 bases remained unmatched. The CDR3 contains 14 residues. Germline loops: CDR1 GTSNPN, CDR2 SVGIG (reference sequence). The CDR3 DNA is TGTGCCTGGATGGACAGGGGGGCCAACTATGGCTACACCTTC. Protein: CAWMDRGANYGYTF. Variable domain in full (rest from reference TRBV30 and TRBJ1-2): SQTIHQWPATLVQPVGSPLSLECTVEGTSNPNLYWYRQAAGRGLQLLFYSVGIGQISSEVPQNLSASRPQDRQFILSSKKLLLSDSGFYLCAWMDRGANYGYTFGSGTRLTVV.

A few counts support this clonotype. V and J are TRBV29-1 and TRBJ1-2; no clear D. V lost 0 bases, J lost 7 bases, and 18 bases lay in between. CDR1 SQVTM and CDR2 ANQGSEA come from the germline V gene. This CDR3 is built from 15 residues. Here the CDR3 DNA reads TGCAGCGTTGAAGACGTAATGCGTATAACTATTGGCTACACCTTC. Its protein product is CSVEDVMRITIGYTF.

This clonotype was seen repeatedly, ten times or more. The CDR3 loop is CASSLSVLAKNIQYF. The DNA of the CDR3 is TGTGCCAGCAGCTTAAGCGTTTTAGCCAAAAACATTCAGTACTTC. The chain uses TRBV7-2 and TRBJ2-4, with D unclear. The ends were cut back, 2 bases at V and 0 bases at J, with 8 bases in the middle. Germline V gives CDR1 SGHTA, CDR2 FQGNSA. The CDR3 consists of 15 residues.

This clonotype showed up just a few times. This chain links TRBV20-1 with TRBJ2-1; TRBD2 matches at 8 bases. The CDR3 is made up of 17 amino acids. Trimming removed 6 bases from V and 0 bases from J; junction bases left unmatched: 13. The germline CDR1 and CDR2 sequences are DFQATT and SNEGSKA (reference sequence). The CDR3 region has the DNA TGCAGTGCGAGCCAAGGATTAAGCGGGAGCTCCTACAATGAGCAGTTCTTC. This encodes CSASQGLSGSSYNEQFF.

This clonotype was counted ten times or more. The V and J genes are TRBV7-2 and TRBJ2-1; 9 bases fit TRBD1. J was trimmed by 7 bases and V by 4 bases; bases with no gene match: 11. Germline loops: CDR1 SGHTA, CDR2 FQGNSA. The CDR3 contains 16 residues. This chain's CDR3 is CASSSSGTGIGNEQFF. The DNA for the CDR3 is TGTGCCAGCAGCTCTTCCGGGACAGGGATCGGGAATGAGCAGTTCTTC.

This clonotype was observed a handful of times. The V gene is TRBV27, the J gene TRBJ2-7, with a possible D match to TRBD2 (6 bases). The length of the CDR3 is 11 residues. V lost 8 bases, J lost 13 bases, and 18 bases lay in between. Germline V gene data show CDR1 as MNHEY and CDR2 as SMNVEV (reference sequence). Written as DNA, the CDR3 is TGTGCCAGCCGGGGATGGGAGGAGGAATACTTC. The encoded protein is CASRGWEEEYF.

This clonotype appeared many times. This chain joins TRBV12-3 or TRBV12-4 and TRBJ1-1; D is possibly TRBD1 (6 bases). The CDR3 consists of 15 residues. V was shortened by 6 bases and J by 2 bases, with 16 bases between the two germline ends. The CDR3 reads CASSLQTGYNTEAFF. In DNA, the CDR3 is TGTGCCAGCAGCCTCCAAACAGGGTACAACACTGAAGCTTTCTTT.

This clonotype was seen many times. The chain carries TRBV3-1 and TRBJ2-1; 7 bases fit TRBD1. The CDR3 length is 15 residues. Germline values: CDR1 LGHDT, CDR2 YNNKEL (reference sequence). J lost 2 bases, V lost 1 base, and 2 bases had no gene match. The CDR3 bases are TGTGCCAGCAGCCAAGCAGGGACAGCCTACAATGAGCAGTTCTTC. Protein: CASSQAGTAYNEQFF.

Only a few counts were recorded for this clonotype. This chain joins TRBV4-3 and TRBJ2-1; 8 bases are a match to TRBD2. V trimming: 3 bases; J trimming: 10 bases; junction bases outside the gene matches: 8. The germline V gene encodes CDR1 LGHNA and CDR2 YSLEER. The CDR3 contains 14 residues. DNA for the CDR3: TGCGCCAGCAGCCATCTGACTAGCGCGAGAGAGCAGTTCTTC. Its translation is CASSHLTSAREQFF.

This clonotype occurred many times. The chain uses TRBV11-2 and TRBJ2-1; D gene unclear. Germline CDR1 is SGHAT and CDR2 is FQNNGV. Trimming removed 5 bases at V and 4 bases at J, with 9 bases between. The CDR3 runs to 13 residues. CDR3 amino acids: CASSQGVYNEQFF. The CDR3 DNA reads as TGTGCCAGCAGCCAAGGAGTGTACAATGAGCAGTTCTTC.

This clonotype was seen repeatedly, ten times or more. This chain uses TRBV7-2 with TRBJ1-5; D uncertain. The CDR3 extends over 15 amino acids. Trimming pared 5 bases from V and 2 bases from J, leaving 13 bases between. The V gene's germline CDR1 is SGHTA and CDR2 FQGNSA. In nucleotides, the CDR3 is TGTGCCAGCAGCCCAAGGGTTTACGGCAATCAGCCCCAGCATTTT. This translates into CASSPRVYGNQPQHF. Full variable domain (rest looked up from reference TRBV7-2 and TRBJ1-5): GAGVSQSPSNKVTEKGKDVELRCDPISGHTALYWYRQSLGQGLEFLIYFQGNSAPDKSGLPSDRFSAERTGGSVSTLTIQRTQQEDSAVYLCASSPRVYGNQPQHFGDGTRLSIL.

The rearrangement uses TRBV25-1 and TRBJ2-7, with 9 bases aligning to TRBD1. The CDR3 has 14 amino acids. Trimming removed 4 bases from V and 5 bases from J; junction bases left unmatched: 6. Germline V lookup: CDR1 MGHDK, CDR2 SYGVNS. The CDR3 here is CASSGTGTGHEQYF. CDR3 coding DNA: TGTGCCAGCAGTGGGACCGGGACAGGGCACGAGCAGTACTTC.

This clonotype was seen at least ten times. V and J are TRBV11-2 and TRBJ2-2, with D possibly being TRBD1 (5 bases). The CDR3 extends over 14 amino acids. The V end lost 5 bases, the J end lost 4 bases, and 11 bases lay between the germline ends. The germline V gene has CDR1 SGHAT and CDR2 FQNNGV. CDR3: CASSEQGSTGELFF. CDR3 DNA: TGTGCCAGCAGCGAGCAGGGTTCCACCGGGGAGCTGTTTTTT.

This clonotype was detected once. CDR3 bases: TGTGCCAGCAGTGAGGTCTTTGCCGCCAGTACCGAGCAGTACTTC. Residues: CASSEVFAASTEQYF. The chain recombines TRBV6-4 with TRBJ2-7; D gene unclear. CDR1 and CDR2 from the germline V gene are MRHNA and SNTAGT. The CDR3 has 15 amino acids. V was cut by 3 bases and J by 6 bases, with 18 bases left in between.

This sequence joins TRBV7-9 and TRBJ1-5; TRBD1 might be the D (5 bases). CDR3 size: 17 residues. Germline assignment: CDR1 SEHNR and CDR2 FQNEAQ (reference sequence). Trimming removed 5 bases at V and 1 base at J, with 18 bases between. The CDR3 sequence: CASSQGGEGLSNQPQHF. DNA for the CDR3: TGTGCCAGCAGCCAGGGAGGGGAGGGGTTGAGCAATCAGCCCCAGCATTTT.

The sample holds many counts of this clonotype. CDR3 protein: CASSLSGDSSYEQYF. As DNA, the CDR3 is TGTGCCAGCAGTTTATCAGGGGACAGCTCCTACGAGCAGTACTTC. V gene TRBV27 combines with J gene TRBJ2-7; TRBD1 aligns across 7 bases. This CDR3 is 15 amino acids long. The germline gives CDR1 MNHEY, CDR2 SMNVEV (reference sequence). With V trimmed by 0 bases and J by 0 bases, 2 bases remained unmatched.

This clonotype occurred a few times. The chain has TRBV19 and TRBJ2-5, with 10 bases matching TRBD2. The CDR3 totals 17 residues. V lost 3 bases and J lost 5; bases outside the gene matches: 12. Germline-derived CDR1 and CDR2 are LNHDA and SQIVND (reference sequence). CDR3 sequence reads: CASSIASGRGKEETQYF. The CDR3 region has the DNA TGTGCCAGTAGTATTGCTAGCGGGAGAGGGAAGGAGGAGACCCAGTACTTC.

In this sample, this clonotype turned up a few times. The rearrangement links TRBV4-1 to TRBJ1-4; tentative D call: TRBD1 (5 bases). Trimming left V 0 bases short and J 8 bases short, with 16 bases between. CDR1 and CDR2 (germline): MGHRA, YSYEKL. The CDR3 loop spans 16 amino acids. CDR3 sequence (DNA): TGCGCCAGCAGCCAAGATAGACAGCTTGTTGGAGAAAAACTGTTTTTT. This translates into CASSQDRQLVGEKLFF.

This clonotype has more than one count but fewer than ten. This chain uses TRBV28 with TRBJ2-7, with D perhaps being TRBD1 or TRBD2 (5 bases each). CDR1 and CDR2 (germline): MDHEN, SYDVKM. The CDR3 runs 15 residues. The V gene lost 6 bases and the J gene lost 3 bases, with 18 bases spanning the gap. The CDR3 sequence: CASSRPGTFNYEQYF. CDR3 nucleotide sequence: TGTGCCAGCAGCCGACCAGGGACCTTCAACTACGAGCAGTACTTC.

This clonotype was observed many times. The J gene is TRBJ2-1, the V gene TRBV28; D is undetermined. The CDR3 is 14 residues long. V was shortened by 2 bases and J by 7 bases, with 12 bases between the two germline ends. CDR1 is MDHEN, CDR2 SYDVKM, per germline. The DNA of the CDR3 is TGTGCCAGCAGTTTAGTGGGAACCCAGAATGAGCAGTTCTTC. It encodes CASSLVGTQNEQFF.

This clonotype was seen ten or more times. The chain links TRBV6-6 to TRBJ1-1; no definite D call. The CDR3 totals 14 residues. V lost 0 bases to trimming and J lost 3 bases, with 8 bases between them. Germline V gene data show CDR1 as MNHNY and CDR2 as SVGAGI (reference sequence). DNA of the CDR3: TGTGCCAGCAGTTACTCCAACACGGACACTGAAGCTTTCTTT. Protein product: CASSYSNTDTEAFF.

This clonotype was detected only a few times. As DNA, the CDR3 is TGTGCCATCAGTGACCCGACCCTACCGCAGTGGTATTTT. Protein: CAISDPTLPQWYF. The chain joins TRBV10-3 to TRBJ2-3, with D uncertain. V dropped 3 bases and J dropped 14 bases, with 18 bases sitting between them. The germline gives CDR1 ENHRY, CDR2 SYGVKD. CDR3 length equals 13 residues.

The V gene is TRBV4-1, the J gene TRBJ1-1; no definite D call. The germline V and J ends were trimmed by 1 base and 2 bases, with 11 bases remaining between them. CDR1 MGHRA and CDR2 YSYEKL come from the germline V gene. The CDR3 covers 15 residues. CDR3 sequence (DNA): TGCGCCAGCAGCCAAGTCCAAAGAGGAAACACTGAAGCTTTCTTT. Its translation is CASSQVQRGNTEAFF.

Concerning this clonotype itself: This may be a read error, as it is one base from a much larger clone. The V and J genes are TRBV12-3 or TRBV12-4 and TRBJ2-3, with D tentatively TRBD1 (5 bases). The CDR3 spans 15 residues. The chain's CDR3 is CASSLATLRTGTQYF. In DNA form, the CDR3 reads TGTGCCAGCAGTTTAGCGACACTGCGCACAGGTACGCAGTATTTT.